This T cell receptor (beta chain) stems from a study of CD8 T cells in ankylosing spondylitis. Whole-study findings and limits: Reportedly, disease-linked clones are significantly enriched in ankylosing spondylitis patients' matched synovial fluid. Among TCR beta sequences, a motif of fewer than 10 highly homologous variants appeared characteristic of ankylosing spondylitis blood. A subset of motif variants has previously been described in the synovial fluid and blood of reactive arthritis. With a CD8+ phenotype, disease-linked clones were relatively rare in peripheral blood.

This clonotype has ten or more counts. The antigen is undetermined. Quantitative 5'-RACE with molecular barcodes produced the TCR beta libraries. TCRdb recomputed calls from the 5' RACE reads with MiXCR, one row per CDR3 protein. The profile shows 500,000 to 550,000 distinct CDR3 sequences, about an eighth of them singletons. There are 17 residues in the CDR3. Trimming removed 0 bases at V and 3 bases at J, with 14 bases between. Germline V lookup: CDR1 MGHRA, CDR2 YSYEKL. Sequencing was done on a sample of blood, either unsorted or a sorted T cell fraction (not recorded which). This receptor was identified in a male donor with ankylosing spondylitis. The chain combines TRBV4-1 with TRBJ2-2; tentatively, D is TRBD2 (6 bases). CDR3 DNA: TGCGCCAGCAGCCAAGACCCCGGGACTTCTTACACCGGGGAGCTGTTTTTT. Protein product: CASSQDPGTSYTGELFF.